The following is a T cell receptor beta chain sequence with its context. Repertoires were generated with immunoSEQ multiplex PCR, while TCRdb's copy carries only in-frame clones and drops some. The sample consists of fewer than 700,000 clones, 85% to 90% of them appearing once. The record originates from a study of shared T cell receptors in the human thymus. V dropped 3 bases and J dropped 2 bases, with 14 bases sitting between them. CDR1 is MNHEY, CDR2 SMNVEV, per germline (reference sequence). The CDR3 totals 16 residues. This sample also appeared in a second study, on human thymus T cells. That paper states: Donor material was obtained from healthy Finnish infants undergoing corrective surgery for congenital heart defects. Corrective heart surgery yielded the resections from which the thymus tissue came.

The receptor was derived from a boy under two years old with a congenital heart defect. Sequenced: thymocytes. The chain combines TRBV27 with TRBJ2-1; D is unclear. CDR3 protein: CASSLSTPGAYNEQFF. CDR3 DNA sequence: TGTGCCAGCAGTTTGTCCACCCCCGGAGCCTACAATGAGCAGTTCTTC.